The 30 T cell receptor beta chains given below trace back to one sample, sequenced in a study of T-cell reconstitution after alpha-beta-depleted transplantation in children. This sample's TCRbeta library carried unique molecular identifier barcodes. TCRdb passed the PCR reads through MiXCR, listing each CDR3 protein once. Of 700,000 to 950,000 distinct CDR3 sequences listed, 16% are singletons. The sequences come from PBMCs, mostly from graft donor cells, collected 360 days after TCRalphabeta/CD19-depleted stem cell transplant. Source of these receptors: a male patient younger than 18 who had a stem cell transplant for acute lymphoblastic leukemia, so the T cells may come from the graft donor.

The sample holds a few counts of this clonotype. This CDR3 reads CASSALQGISGNTIYF. The CDR3 bases are TGTGCCAGCAGCGCCCTACAGGGTATCTCTGGAAACACCATATATTTT. This chain uses TRBV9 with TRBJ1-3; tentatively, D is TRBD1 (6 bases). V was pared by 3 bases and J by 0 bases, with 13 bases between. The V gene's germline CDR1 is SGDLS and CDR2 YYNGEE. This CDR3 comprises 16 residues.

This clonotype was counted a single time. This rearrangement joins TRBV27 to TRBJ2-7; 12 bases agree with TRBD2. The CDR3 contains 16 residues. J lost 0 bases, V lost 6 bases, and 6 bases had no gene match. Germline assignment: CDR1 MNHEY and CDR2 SMNVEV (reference sequence). CDR3 coding DNA: TGTGCCAGCAGGCGACTAGCGGGAGAGGGCTCCTACGAGCAGTACTTC. Translation gives CASRRLAGEGSYEQYF.

V gene TRBV12-3 or TRBV12-4 combines with J gene TRBJ2-1; D is ambiguous. This CDR3 is built from 15 residues. V lost 6 bases and J 0 bases, leaving 12 bases between the germline ends. The CDR3 spells CASRAKLSSYNEQFF. CDR3 in DNA: TGTGCCAGCAGAGCTAAACTAAGCTCCTACAATGAGCAGTTCTTC.

This clonotype was observed a single time. The rearrangement links TRBV25-1 to TRBJ2-7, with D unresolved. The length of the CDR3 is 11 residues. CDR1 and CDR2 from the germline V gene are MGHDK and SYGVNS. V lost 5 bases and J lost 5, with 7 bases in between. The CDR3, as DNA: TGTGCCAGCAGTTCAACAAACGAGCAGTACTTC. Amino acids: CASSSTNEQYF.

The V and J genes are TRBV5-1 and TRBJ2-1; no firm D call. This CDR3 contains 11 residues. CDR1 is SGHRS and CDR2 is YFSETQ in the germline V gene. The V and J ends lost 5 bases and 8 bases respectively, with 8 bases between them. The CDR3 coding sequence is TGCGCCAGCAGGCGGCTATATGAGCAGTTCTTC. Its protein product is CASRRLYEQFF.

CDR3 nucleotide sequence: TGTGCCAGCAATTGGGGCGGGACTAGCTACGAGCAGTACTTC. Encoded protein: CASNWGGTSYEQYF. The J gene is TRBJ2-7, the V gene TRBV12-3 or TRBV12-4; TRBD2 agrees at 8 bases. V gave up 7 bases and J gave up 3 bases; unmatched junction bases: 8. The CDR3 sequence is 14 residues long.

The chain has TRBV5-1 and TRBJ1-2; 7 bases are shared with TRBD1. Germline loops: CDR1 SGHRS, CDR2 YFSETQ. The J segment lost 0 bases and the V segment lost 0 bases, leaving 5 bases of the junction unmatched. CDR3 length equals 16 residues. Here the CDR3 DNA reads TGCGCCAGCAGCTTGGTTTCCGGGACAGCTAACTATGGCTACACCTTC. Translation: CASSLVSGTANYGYTF.

The genes are TRBV6-6 and TRBJ2-3; D uncertain. V lost 2 bases and J 6 bases, leaving 9 bases between the germline ends. The germline gives CDR1 MNHNY, CDR2 SVGAGI (reference sequence). CDR3 length: 13 amino acids. CDR3 region: CASSYNAGDTQYF. The CDR3 DNA sequence: TGTGCCAGCAGTTACAATGCCGGGGATACGCAGTATTTT.

The chain combines TRBV5-1 with TRBJ2-7, with TRBD1 matching over 9 bases. Germline values: CDR1 SGHRS, CDR2 YFSETQ. The CDR3 covers 17 residues. J was trimmed by 6 bases and V by 1 base; bases with no gene match: 14. In nucleotides, the CDR3 is TGCGCCAGCAGCTTGACGGGTGGAACAGGGGGCGGGAGCGAGCAGTACTTC. It translates to CASSLTGGTGGGSEQYF.

The chain carries TRBV7-2 and TRBJ2-3; D is uncertain. CDR3 length: 14 amino acids. The ends were cut back, 2 bases at V and 4 bases at J, with 10 bases in the middle. CDR1 SGHTA and CDR2 FQGNSA come from the germline V gene. CDR3 DNA sequence: TGTGCCAGCAGCTTATTTCGATTTCCAGATACGCAGTATTTT. Its translation is CASSLFRFPDTQYF.

The chain has TRBV30 and TRBJ2-7; 11 nucleotides agree with TRBD1. CDR3 length: 14 residues. Germline V lookup: CDR1 GTSNPN, CDR2 SVGIG (reference sequence). V lost 6 bases to trimming and J lost 4 bases; unmatched junction nucleotides: 8. The CDR3 bases are TGTGCCTGCCGAGAGTGGGACAGGGGGTACGAGCAGTACTTC. Protein product: CACREWDRGYEQYF.

This sequence joins TRBV7-9 and TRBJ2-7; D is possibly TRBD2 (5 bases). Germline lookup yields CDR1 SEHNR and CDR2 FQNEAQ (reference sequence). Trimming took 2 bases from V and 4 from J, leaving 9 bases between them. This CDR3 has 13 residues. The CDR3 sequence: CASSLTAGYEQYF. The CDR3 DNA reads TGTGCCAGCAGCTTAACGGCGGGTTACGAGCAGTACTTC.

V usage is TRBV13 and J usage is TRBJ2-1; tentatively, D is TRBD1 (5 bases). V lost 6 bases to trimming and J lost 4 bases, with 22 bases between them. Germline CDR1 reads PRHDT; CDR2 reads FYEKMQ (reference sequence). The CDR3 sequence is 17 residues long. CDR3 in DNA: TGTGCCAGCAGTTTTTTTCGGCCTGTGGGGCGGTACAATGAGCAGTTCTTC. This encodes CASSFFRPVGRYNEQFF.

This clonotype has more than one count but fewer than ten. The rearrangement joins TRBV10-2 to TRBJ1-5, with D possibly being TRBD1 (5 bases). The CDR3 is 15 residues long. Trimming removed 4 bases at V and 3 bases at J, with 13 bases between. CDR1 WSHSY and CDR2 SAAADI come from the germline V gene. The chain's CDR3 is CASSGRGTSNQPQHF. DNA of the CDR3: TGCGCCAGCAGTGGAAGGGGTACCTCCAATCAGCCCCAGCATTTT.

This clonotype has a handful of counts. The rearrangement joins TRBV7-3 to TRBJ2-2, with D unresolved. V lost 5 bases and J lost 2, with 18 bases in between. Per the germline V gene, CDR1 is SGHTA and CDR2 is FQGTGA. CDR3 length equals 17 residues. CDR3 protein: CASSTPKSSPNTGELFF. The CDR3, as DNA: TGTGCCAGCAGCACCCCAAAGAGTTCCCCCAACACCGGGGAGCTGTTTTTT.

This clonotype was observed many times. The chain uses TRBV12-3 or TRBV12-4 and TRBJ2-7; TRBD1 matches 7 bases. This CDR3 comprises 13 residues. V shed 3 bases and J 12 bases; nucleotides not matched to a gene: 11. The CDR3 here is CASSFIGGAPSYF. In DNA form, the CDR3 reads TGTGCCAGCAGTTTTATAGGGGGCGCCCCCTCGTACTTC.

The chain combines TRBV5-1 with TRBJ2-1; the D call may be TRBD1 or TRBD2 (6 bases each). V lost 3 bases to trimming and J lost 0 bases, with 16 bases between them. Germline V gives CDR1 SGHRS, CDR2 YFSETQ. The CDR3 sequence is 17 residues long. CDR3 protein: CASSSEGGYSSYNEQFF. The CDR3 DNA sequence: TGCGCCAGCAGCTCTGAGGGGGGCTATAGCTCCTACAATGAGCAGTTCTTC.

The chain is built from TRBV20-1 and TRBJ1-2, with 8 bases identical to TRBD1. CDR1 is DFQATT and CDR2 is SNEGSKA in the germline V gene (reference sequence). Trimming cost V 6 bases and J 1 base; bases outside gene matches: 7. CDR3 length: 14 amino acids. In nucleotides, the CDR3 is TGCAGTGCAGACCGGACAGGGCTTAACTATGGCTACACCTTC. This gives the protein CSADRTGLNYGYTF.

The V and J genes are TRBV20-1 and TRBJ1-1; no reliable D call. Germline V gives CDR1 DFQATT, CDR2 SNEGSKA (reference sequence). There are 13 residues in the CDR3. V gave up 4 bases and J gave up 0 bases, with 9 bases separating them. CDR3 in amino acids: CSAKRSLNTEAFF. CDR3 DNA: TGCAGTGCTAAACGCTCACTGAACACTGAAGCTTTCTTT.

This rearrangement joins TRBV4-2 to TRBJ2-1; TRBD1 is a possible D gene (5 bases). Trimming removed 0 bases at V and 8 bases at J, with 20 bases between. Germline-derived CDR1 and CDR2 are LGHNA and YNFKEQ. The CDR3 contains 17 residues. The CDR3 DNA sequence: TGTGCCAGCAGCCAAGATGGTATGAGCAGGGTAAGGGATGAGCAGTTCTTC. It is translated as CASSQDGMSRVRDEQFF.

This clonotype was detected a few times. The chain uses TRBV6-1 and TRBJ1-5; TRBD1 aligns across 10 bases. Trimming took 6 bases from V and 1 from J; bases not matched to a gene: 6. The CDR3 is 16 amino acids. The V gene's germline CDR1 is MNHNS and CDR2 SASEGT. CDR3 coding DNA: TGTGCCAGCAGCCGACAGGGGGCCAGGAGCAATCAGCCCCAGCATTTT. Translated, it gives CASSRQGARSNQPQHF.

This clonotype was counted many times. V usage is TRBV7-9 and J usage is TRBJ2-7, with D perhaps matching TRBD1 (6 bases). This CDR3 is 13 amino acids long. V shed 4 bases and J shed 1 base, with 8 bases lying between them. Germline CDR1 and CDR2: SEHNR and FQNEAQ (reference sequence). CDR3 residues: CASSSTGSYEQYF. The DNA of the CDR3 is TGTGCCAGCAGCTCCACAGGGTCCTACGAGCAGTACTTC.

The chain is built from TRBV19 and TRBJ1-1; D unclear. The V end was cut by 4 bases, the J end by 4 bases, with 16 bases between. The germline V gene has CDR1 LNHDA and CDR2 SQIVND (reference sequence). The CDR3 covers 15 residues. The CDR3, as DNA: TGTGCCAGTAGTACCCCTCCCGGGCTAGGCACTGAAGCTTTCTTT. Amino acids: CASSTPPGLGTEAFF.

V is TRBV18 and J is TRBJ2-7; D call uncertain. Germline V gene data show CDR1 as KGHSH and CDR2 as LQKENI. This CDR3 has 13 amino acids. V was cut by 3 bases and J by 6 bases, with 12 bases left in between. The CDR3 here is CASSPLTVGEQYF. CDR3 sequence (DNA): TGTGCCAGCTCACCCCTCACCGTGGGCGAGCAGTACTTC.

The chain combines TRBV11-3 with TRBJ2-2, with D tentatively TRBD1 (7 bases). From germline, CDR1 is SGHNT and CDR2 YENEEA. The CDR3 runs 16 residues. Trimming took off 5 bases at V and 2 bases at J, with 15 bases between the two ends. CDR3 nucleotides: TGTGCCAGCAGCCCCCGGACAGGACTAAACACCGGGGAGCTGTTTTTT. As protein: CASSPRTGLNTGELFF.

This clonotype has more than one count but fewer than ten. V and J are TRBV20-1 and TRBJ2-7, with 7 bases identical to TRBD2. This CDR3 region has 14 residues. J gave up 3 bases and V 0 bases, and 5 bases lay outside the gene matches. Germline V CDR1 and CDR2: DFQATT, SNEGSKA (reference sequence). The CDR3 is CSARDERDHYEQYF. CDR3 bases: TGCAGTGCTAGAGACGAGCGGGATCACTACGAGCAGTACTTC.

Ten or more counts support this clonotype. This chain connects TRBV12-3 or TRBV12-4 to TRBJ2-7, with D maybe TRBD2 (5 bases). V lost 3 bases, J lost 2 bases, and 8 bases lay in between. The CDR3 covers 13 residues. CDR3 sequence: CASSFGVTYEQYF. The CDR3 nucleotides read TGTGCCAGCAGTTTCGGGGTCACCTACGAGCAGTACTTC.

Only a few counts were recorded for this clonotype. The chain recombines TRBV20-1 with TRBJ2-3, with D perhaps TRBD2 (6 bases). CDR3 size: 13 residues. The ends were cut back, 3 bases at V and 2 bases at J, with 9 bases in the middle. CDR1 is DFQATT, CDR2 SNEGSKA, per germline (reference sequence). The CDR3 spells CSARPGLTDTQYF. Written as DNA, the CDR3 is TGCAGTGCTAGGCCGGGACTCACAGATACGCAGTATTTT.

The chain recombines TRBV27 with TRBJ2-7, with a weak D call TRBD1 (6 bases). Germline V gene sequence: CDR1 MNHEY, CDR2 SMNVEV (reference sequence). The V end was cut by 5 bases, the J end by 5 bases, with 37 bases between. CDR3 length: 21 residues. The DNA of the CDR3 is TGTGCCAGCAGTAAAACAGGGTCGGGGTTGTTACGACCGCTCATTGAGGACGAGCAGTACTTC. Translating it yields CASSKTGSGLLRPLIEDEQYF.

This clonotype appeared many times. The chain recombines TRBV5-1 with TRBJ2-1, with 10 positions matching TRBD2. J gave up 5 bases and V 4 bases, and 6 bases lay outside the gene matches. Looked up from germline, CDR1 is SGHRS and CDR2 is YFSETQ. The length of the CDR3 is 15 residues. Here the CDR3 DNA reads TGCGCCAGCAGCCTCGGGACTAGCGCCCACAATGAGCAGTTCTTC. Protein sequence: CASSLGTSAHNEQFF.